This passage covers 2 T cell receptor beta chains from one sample sequenced in a study of T cells in Graves' hyperthyroidism and ophthalmopathy. TCR beta CDR3 sequences were amplified from RNA transcripts. HTBI primers drove first-round RT-PCR of the TCR CDR3. TCRdb re-called the multiplex PCR reads through MiXCR, storing one row per CDR3 protein. Of hundreds of thousands of distinct CDR3 sequences listed, less than 20% are singletons. Sequenced sample: blood. These receptors originate from a man aged 40-49 years with Graves' ophthalmopathy.

The table lists this clonotype with many counts. The J gene is TRBJ2-4, the V gene TRBV12-3 or TRBV12-4; D gene ambiguous. The CDR3 has 15 residues. Trimming left V 3 bases short and J 0 bases short, with 9 bases between. The DNA of the CDR3 is TGTGCCAGCAGTTTGGGCAGATTAGCCAAAAACATTCAGTACTTC. Encoded protein: CASSLGRLAKNIQYF.

V usage is TRBV19 and J usage is TRBJ2-1; possibly TRBD2 for D (6 bases). CDR1 is LNHDA, CDR2 SQIVND, per germline (reference sequence). Trimming removed 1 base from V and 2 bases from J, with 12 bases in between. The CDR3 contains 16 residues. The CDR3 coding sequence is TGTGCCAGTAGTATAGGTGCCGGACTAACCTACAATGAGCAGTTCTTC. Protein: CASSIGAGLTYNEQFF.